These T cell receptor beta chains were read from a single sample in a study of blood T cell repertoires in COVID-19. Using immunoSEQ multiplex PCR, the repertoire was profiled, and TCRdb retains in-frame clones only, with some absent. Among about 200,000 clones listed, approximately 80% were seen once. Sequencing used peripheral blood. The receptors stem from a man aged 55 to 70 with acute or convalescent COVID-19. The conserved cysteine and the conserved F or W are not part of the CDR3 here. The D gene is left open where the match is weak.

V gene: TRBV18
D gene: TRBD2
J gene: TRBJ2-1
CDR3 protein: ASSPPGLAGGPYNEQF

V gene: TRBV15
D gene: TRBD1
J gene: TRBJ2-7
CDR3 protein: ATSRWDRGNEQY

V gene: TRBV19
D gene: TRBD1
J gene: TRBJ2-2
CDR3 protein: ASSLGTTGTGELF

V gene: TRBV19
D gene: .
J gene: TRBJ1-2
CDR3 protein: ASAGTPTYGYT

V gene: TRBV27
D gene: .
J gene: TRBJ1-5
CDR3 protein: ASSLLPGGDQPQH

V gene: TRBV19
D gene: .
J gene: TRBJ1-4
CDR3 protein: ASSTQGSNEKLF

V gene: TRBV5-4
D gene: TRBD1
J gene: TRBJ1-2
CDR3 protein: ASSPGGETGGDYGYT

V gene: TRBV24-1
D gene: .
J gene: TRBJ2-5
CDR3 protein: ATSDPLKGRETQY

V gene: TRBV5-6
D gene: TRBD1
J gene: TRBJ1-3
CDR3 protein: ASSRTGQSGNTIY

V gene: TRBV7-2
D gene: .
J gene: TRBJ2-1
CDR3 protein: ASSSSYREGNEQF

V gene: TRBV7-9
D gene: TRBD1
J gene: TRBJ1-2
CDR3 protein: ASSSGGRVNYGYT

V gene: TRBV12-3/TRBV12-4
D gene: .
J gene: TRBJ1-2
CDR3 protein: ASSFVFLYT

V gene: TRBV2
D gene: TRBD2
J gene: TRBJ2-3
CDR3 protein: ASKLLAGVSDTQY

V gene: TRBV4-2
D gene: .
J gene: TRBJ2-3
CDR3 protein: ASSQDQAPNTDTQY

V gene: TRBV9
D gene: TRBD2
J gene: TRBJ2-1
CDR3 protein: ASSVGLAVYNEQF

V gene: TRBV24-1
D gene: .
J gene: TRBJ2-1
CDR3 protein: ATDKQF

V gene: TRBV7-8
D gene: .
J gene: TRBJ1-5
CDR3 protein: ASSLAGREGNQPQH

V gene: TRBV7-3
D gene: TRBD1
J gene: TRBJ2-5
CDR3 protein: ASSLAGTGEETQY

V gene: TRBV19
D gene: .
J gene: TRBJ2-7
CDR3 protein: ASSVGNHLEQY

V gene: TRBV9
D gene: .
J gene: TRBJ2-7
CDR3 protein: ASSVAYGSYEQY

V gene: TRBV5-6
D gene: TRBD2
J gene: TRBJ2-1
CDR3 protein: ASSRRDSGDNEQF

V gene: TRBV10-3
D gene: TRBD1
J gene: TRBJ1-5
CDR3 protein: AISVDRDTQPQH

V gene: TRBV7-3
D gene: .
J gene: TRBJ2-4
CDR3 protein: ASSLTVGDIQY

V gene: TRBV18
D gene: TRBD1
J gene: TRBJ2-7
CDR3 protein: ASSPRNTGGRYEQY

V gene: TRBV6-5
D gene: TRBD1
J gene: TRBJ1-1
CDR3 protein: ASSYSTGLNTEAF

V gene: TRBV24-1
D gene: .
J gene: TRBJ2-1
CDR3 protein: ATSDPASRPNEQF

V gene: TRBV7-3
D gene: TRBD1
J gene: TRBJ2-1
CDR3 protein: ASSLYRGTYNEQF

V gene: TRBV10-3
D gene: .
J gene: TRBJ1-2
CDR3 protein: ATTEPGIYGYT

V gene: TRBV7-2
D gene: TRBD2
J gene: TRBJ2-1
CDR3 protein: ASSLIRAGGPGEQF

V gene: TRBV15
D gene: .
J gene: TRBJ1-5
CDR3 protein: ATSRLRPGGNQPQH

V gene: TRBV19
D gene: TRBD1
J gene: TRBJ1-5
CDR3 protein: ASSTLTGEWGNQPQH

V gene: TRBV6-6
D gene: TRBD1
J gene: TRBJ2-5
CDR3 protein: ASTNRDRVSETQY

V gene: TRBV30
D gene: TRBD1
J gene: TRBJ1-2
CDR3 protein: AWYRWGQGLDGYT

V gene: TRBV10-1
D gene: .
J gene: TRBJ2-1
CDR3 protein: ASSEQGGPYNEQF

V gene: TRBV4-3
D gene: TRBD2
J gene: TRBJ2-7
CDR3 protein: ASSQELAAYQYEQY

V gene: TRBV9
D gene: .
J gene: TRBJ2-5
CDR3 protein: ASSVGVQETQY

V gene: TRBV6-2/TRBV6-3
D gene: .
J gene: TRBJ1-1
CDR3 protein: ASSYRPDSSLNTEAF

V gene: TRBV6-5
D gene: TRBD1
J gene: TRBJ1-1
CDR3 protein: ATRDRALSNTEAF

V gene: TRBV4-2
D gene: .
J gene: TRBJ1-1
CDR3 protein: ASSQDHAMNTEAF

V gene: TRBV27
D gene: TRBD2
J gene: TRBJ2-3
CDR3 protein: ASSFGTSGTDTQY

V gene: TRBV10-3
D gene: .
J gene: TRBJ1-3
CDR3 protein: AISDDRRGPGNTIY

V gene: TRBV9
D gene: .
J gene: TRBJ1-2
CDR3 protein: ASSDPGFGYT

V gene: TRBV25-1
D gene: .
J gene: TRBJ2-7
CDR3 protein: ASSKRGSSYEQY

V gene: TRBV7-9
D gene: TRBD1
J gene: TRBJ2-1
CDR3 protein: ASSQPGQTYNEQF

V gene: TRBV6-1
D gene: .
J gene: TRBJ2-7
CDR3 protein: ASSAGAAYSSYEQY

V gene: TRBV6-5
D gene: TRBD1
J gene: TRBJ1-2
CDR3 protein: ASSYSGQGGGYT

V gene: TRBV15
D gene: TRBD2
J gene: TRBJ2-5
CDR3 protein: ATSSGGRDPRNQETQY

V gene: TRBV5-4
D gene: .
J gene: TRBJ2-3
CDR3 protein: ASSSRRELSDTQY

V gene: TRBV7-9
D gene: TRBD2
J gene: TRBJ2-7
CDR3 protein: ASSLRSGGRIHEQY

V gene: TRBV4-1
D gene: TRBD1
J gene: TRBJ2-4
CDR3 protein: ASSQGNGATGKNIQY

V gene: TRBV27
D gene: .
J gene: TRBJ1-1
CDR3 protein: ASSLGGTTEAF

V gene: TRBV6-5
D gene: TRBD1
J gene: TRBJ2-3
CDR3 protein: ASRPTGGRNTQY

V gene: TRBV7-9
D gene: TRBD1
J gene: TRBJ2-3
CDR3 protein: ASSLQGATDTQY

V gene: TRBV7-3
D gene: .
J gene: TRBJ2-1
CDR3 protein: ASSPAGTGSYNEQF